This T cell receptor (beta chain) was sequenced during a study of shared clonotypes between healthy human individuals. Libraries were prepared by immunoSEQ multiplex PCR; TCRdb keeps only in-frame clonotypes and omits some of them. This table has about 2 million clones, 90% to 95% appearing once. Overall study findings and caveats: The study generally estimated greater richness for naive than memory subsets.

In this sample, this clone turned up many times. Its specificity is unknown. V lost 7 bases, J lost 6 bases, and 13 bases lay in between. This CDR3 spans 12 amino acids. Germline loops: CDR1 LGHNT, CDR2 FRNRAP. V and J are TRBV12-5 and TRBJ2-7; D remains unclear. The sequence was obtained from a young man in good health. Sequencing input: naive CD4+ T cells sorted from blood. Subset specified: CD45RA+ positively selected. In DNA form, the CDR3 reads TGTGCTAGTGCCTCTGGCCTCACCGAGCAGTACTTC. This translates into CASASGLTEQYF.